Listed below are T cell receptor beta chains from one sample, sequenced in a study of blood T cell repertoires in COVID-19. The protocol was immunoSEQ multiplex PCR, while the TCRdb copy is restricted to in-frame clones and leaves out a portion. The profile shows around 700,000 clones, approximately 90% of them singletons. Sequenced: peripheral blood. Every receptor here comes from a woman aged 18-30 years with acute or convalescent COVID-19. CDR3s include the opening cysteine and the closing phenylalanine or tryptophan. D genes are given only for firm matches. The size field is filled for only some rows; it gives once, few, many or a size class.

DNA: TGTGCCAGCAGCCAATCCGAGACAGTCGGTGAAAAACTGTTTTTT
CDR3: CASSQSETVGEKLFF
D: NA
size: NA
V: TRBV3-1/TRBV3-2
J: TRBJ1-4

DNA: TGTGCCATCCAGGGGTGGAATCAGCCCCAGCATTTT
CDR3: CAIQGWNQPQHF
D: NA
size: NA
V: TRBV3-1/TRBV3-2
J: TRBJ1-5

DNA: TGTGCCAGCAGCCTCCTAGCGGGGGGGCCGAGGGAACTGTACGAGCAGTACTTC
CDR3: CASSLLAGGPRELYEQYF
D: TRBD2
size: NA
V: TRBV3-1/TRBV3-2
J: TRBJ2-7

DNA: TGTGCCAGCAGCTTAGTAGAGCTGCCGAATGAAAAACTGTTTTTT
CDR3: CASSLVELPNEKLFF
D: NA
size: NA
V: TRBV5-8
J: TRBJ1-4

DNA: TGTGCCAGCAGCGTTTCAGGCAGTCCTAACTATGGCTACACCTTC
CDR3: CASSVSGSPNYGYTF
D: NA
size: NA
V: TRBV9
J: TRBJ1-2

DNA: TGTGCCAGCAGCATCGCCGGGAGGGGGAGCAATGAGCAGTTCTTC
CDR3: CASSIAGRGSNEQFF
D: NA
size: NA
V: TRBV21-1
J: TRBJ2-1

DNA: TGTGCCAGCAGCCACCTCATGACAGGGAATGGGGCCAACGTCCTGACTTTC
CDR3: CASSHLMTGNGANVLTF
D: TRBD1
size: NA
V: TRBV3-1/TRBV3-2
J: TRBJ2-6

DNA: TGTGCCAGTAGTATTTCGGGGAGTTGGAACTATGGCTACACCTTC
CDR3: CASSISGSWNYGYTF
D: NA
size: NA
V: TRBV19
J: TRBJ1-2

DNA: TGTGCCAGCAGCTCTTCGAGGGCGGGCGAGCAGTACTTC
CDR3: CASSSSRAGEQYF
D: NA
size: NA
V: TRBV11-3
J: TRBJ2-7

DNA: TGCGCCAGCAGTCGAATCGGGGGTTCGAACACCGGGGAGCTGTTTTTT
CDR3: CASSRIGGSNTGELFF
D: NA
size: NA
V: TRBV4-3
J: TRBJ2-2

DNA: TGCAGCGTTGCGGTGGGAGGCGGCTATGGCTACACCTTC
CDR3: CSVAVGGGYGYTF
D: NA
size: NA
V: TRBV29-1
J: TRBJ1-2

DNA: TGTGCCAGCAGCCAAGAACGGGTAGGCACTGAAGCTTTCTTT
CDR3: CASSQERVGTEAFF
D: NA
size: NA
V: TRBV7-8
J: TRBJ1-1

DNA: TGCGCCAGCAGCCGAGGACAGGGGAGGACTGAAGCTTTCTTT
CDR3: CASSRGQGRTEAFF
D: TRBD1
size: NA
V: TRBV5-1
J: TRBJ1-1

DNA: TGTGCCAGCAGCCAAGAGACAGGCTATGGCTACACCTTC
CDR3: CASSQETGYGYTF
D: NA
size: NA
V: TRBV3-1/TRBV3-2
J: TRBJ1-2

DNA: TGTGCCAGCAGCAAAGTGGTCAGGGGTAGACTGGGCTGGAACCAGCCCCAGCATTTT
CDR3: CASSKVVRGRLGWNQPQHF
D: NA
size: few
V: TRBV21-1
J: TRBJ1-5

DNA: TGCGCCAGCAGCCACAGGACAGGGGAGTGGAATGAGCAGTTCTTC
CDR3: CASSHRTGEWNEQFF
D: TRBD1
size: NA
V: TRBV4-3
J: TRBJ2-1

DNA: TGTGCCAGCAGTTACTTACAGGGGACCGGACTCTACGAGCAGTACTTC
CDR3: CASSYLQGTGLYEQYF
D: TRBD1
size: once
V: TRBV6-5
J: TRBJ2-7

DNA: TGCAGTGCTAGTGACCATTACCTAGCGCAGTATTTT
CDR3: CSASDHYLAQYF
D: NA
size: NA
V: TRBV20-1
J: TRBJ2-3

DNA: TGTGCCAGCAGTTACGCGCCCTACAGAACTAATCAGCCCCAGCATTTT
CDR3: CASSYAPYRTNQPQHF
D: NA
size: NA
V: TRBV6-5
J: TRBJ1-5

DNA: TGTGCCAGCAGCCCTATATTGGGACAGGGGGTTAACTATGGCTACACCTTC
CDR3: CASSPILGQGVNYGYTF
D: TRBD1
size: once
V: TRBV4-2
J: TRBJ1-2

DNA: TGTGCCAGCAGATTTACAGGGGAGGCTGGAAACACCATATATTTT
CDR3: CASRFTGEAGNTIYF
D: TRBD1
size: few
V: TRBV6-5
J: TRBJ1-3

DNA: TGTGCCAGCAGTTTCTCAGGACAGCCCTATAGCAATCAGCCCCAGCATTTT
CDR3: CASSFSGQPYSNQPQHF
D: NA
size: NA
V: TRBV28
J: TRBJ1-5

DNA: TGTGCCAGCAGCTTAGCGAGAAGCTCTGGAAACACCATATATTTT
CDR3: CASSLARSSGNTIYF
D: NA
size: NA
V: TRBV7-8
J: TRBJ1-3

DNA: TGCGCCAGCAGCGTAGGACTAGCGGGGGGGCCGGGCAATGAGCAGTTCTTC
CDR3: CASSVGLAGGPGNEQFF
D: TRBD2
size: NA
V: TRBV5-1
J: TRBJ2-1

DNA: TGTGCCACCAACCAGGACAGGGGTTGGCAGCCCCAGCATTTT
CDR3: CATNQDRGWQPQHF
D: TRBD1
size: once
V: TRBV10-3
J: TRBJ1-5

DNA: TGTGCCAGCAGCAAAGAGGGGGAGTTGGGCTACACCTTC
CDR3: CASSKEGELGYTF
D: NA
size: NA
V: TRBV21-1
J: TRBJ1-2

DNA: TGTGCCAGCAGTTACTCGGGACAGGGACCCTACGAGCAGTACTTC
CDR3: CASSYSGQGPYEQYF
D: TRBD1
size: NA
V: TRBV6-5
J: TRBJ2-7

DNA: TGTGCCAGCAGCTTACAGGGCGGCACCGGGGAGCTGTTTTTT
CDR3: CASSLQGGTGELFF
D: NA
size: NA
V: TRBV5-4
J: TRBJ2-2

DNA: TGTGCCAGCAGCGCCGACAGGGTTAGGTCACCCCTCCACTTT
CDR3: CASSADRVRSPLHF
D: TRBD1
size: NA
V: TRBV2
J: TRBJ1-6

DNA: TGCGCCAGCAGCCAGGTTTTCCGGGACAGGGGTCTGGACACTGAAGCTTTCTTT
CDR3: CASSQVFRDRGLDTEAFF
D: TRBD1
size: NA
V: TRBV4-3
J: TRBJ1-1

DNA: TGTGCCAGCAGCTATGACAGGGGGCGTTCGTATTCACCCCTCCACTTT
CDR3: CASSYDRGRSYSPLHF
D: TRBD1
size: NA
V: TRBV5-5
J: TRBJ1-6

DNA: TGTGCCAGCAGTGAAGAGGTGGGGCGCTATGGCTACACCTTC
CDR3: CASSEEVGRYGYTF
D: NA
size: NA
V: TRBV6-1
J: TRBJ1-2

DNA: TGTGCCAGCAGCTCGAGGGCCCGGGGCAATGAGCAGTTCTTC
CDR3: CASSSRARGNEQFF
D: NA
size: NA
V: TRBV11-3
J: TRBJ2-1

DNA: TGTGCCAGCAGCGTTGGGGGGGACACTGAAGCTTTCTTT
CDR3: CASSVGGDTEAFF
D: NA
size: NA
V: TRBV9
J: TRBJ1-1

DNA: TGTGCCACCAGTGATGGAACAGGGGCTACTGAAGCTTTCTTT
CDR3: CATSDGTGATEAFF
D: TRBD1
size: NA
V: TRBV24-1
J: TRBJ1-1

DNA: TGTGCCAGCAGTTTTAAACGACTGCCATATGGCTACACCTTC
CDR3: CASSFKRLPYGYTF
D: NA
size: NA
V: TRBV6-5
J: TRBJ1-2

DNA: TGTGCCAGCAGTCTAAGGGGAGGGAACACTGAAGCTTTCTTT
CDR3: CASSLRGGNTEAFF
D: NA
size: NA
V: TRBV6-6
J: TRBJ1-1

DNA: TGCGCCAGCAGCGTCCTCAACAGGGGATCAGGGGACGAGCAGTACTTC
CDR3: CASSVLNRGSGDEQYF
D: TRBD1
size: NA
V: TRBV5-1
J: TRBJ2-7

DNA: TGCGCCAGCAGCCGGAGAGGGACAGGGGATAAGAGAAGCTACACCTTC
CDR3: CASSRRGTGDKRSYTF
D: TRBD1
size: NA
V: TRBV4-3
J: TRBJ1-2

DNA: TGTGCCAGCAGCTCGTCCTGGGCAGCCGATTATGGCTACACCTTC
CDR3: CASSSSWAADYGYTF
D: NA
size: NA
V: TRBV7-2
J: TRBJ1-2

DNA: TGTGCCAGCAGCCCGTGGACAGAAATGAATGGCTACACCTTC
CDR3: CASSPWTEMNGYTF
D: NA
size: NA
V: TRBV7-2
J: TRBJ1-2

DNA: TGTGCCAGCAGCAAAAGGGGCCCCCGGGGCTGGGGAGGGCTGTTTTTT
CDR3: CASSKRGPRGWGGLFF
D: NA
size: NA
V: TRBV21-1
J: TRBJ1-4

DNA: TGTGCCAGCAGTTTGACAGGGGTCATGACACATGGCTACACCTTC
CDR3: CASSLTGVMTHGYTF
D: TRBD1
size: NA
V: TRBV27
J: TRBJ1-2

DNA: TGTGCCAGCAGTTGGAGCAGAAGCTACGAGCAGTACTTC
CDR3: CASSWSRSYEQYF
D: NA
size: NA
V: TRBV12-3/TRBV12-4
J: TRBJ2-7

DNA: TGTGCCAGCAGCTTGAGGCAGGGTGAAGGCTACACCTTC
CDR3: CASSLRQGEGYTF
D: NA
size: few
V: TRBV5-4
J: TRBJ1-2

DNA: TGTGCCATCCGGCGGGACAGTAATGAAAAACTGTTTTTT
CDR3: CAIRRDSNEKLFF
D: TRBD1
size: NA
V: TRBV10-3
J: TRBJ1-4

DNA: TGCGCCAGCAGCTTAAGCACCCAAATCAGCACAGATACGCAGTATTTT
CDR3: CASSLSTQISTDTQYF
D: NA
size: NA
V: TRBV5-1
J: TRBJ2-3

DNA: TGTGCCAGCAGGAAAACTTCCACAGATACGCAGTATTTT
CDR3: CASRKTSTDTQYF
D: NA
size: NA
V: TRBV5-4
J: TRBJ2-3

DNA: TGTGCCAGCAGCGTAGATCCAGGTCCTAGCAATCAGCCCCAGCATTTT
CDR3: CASSVDPGPSNQPQHF
D: NA
size: NA
V: TRBV9
J: TRBJ1-5

DNA: TGTGCCAGCAGAGCCGGACAGGGCCTGAACACTGAAGCTTTCTTT
CDR3: CASRAGQGLNTEAFF
D: TRBD1
size: NA
V: TRBV13
J: TRBJ1-1

DNA: TGTGCCACCCGAGACAGGGTCACCGGGGAGCTGTTTTTT
CDR3: CATRDRVTGELFF
D: TRBD1
size: NA
V: TRBV24-1
J: TRBJ2-2